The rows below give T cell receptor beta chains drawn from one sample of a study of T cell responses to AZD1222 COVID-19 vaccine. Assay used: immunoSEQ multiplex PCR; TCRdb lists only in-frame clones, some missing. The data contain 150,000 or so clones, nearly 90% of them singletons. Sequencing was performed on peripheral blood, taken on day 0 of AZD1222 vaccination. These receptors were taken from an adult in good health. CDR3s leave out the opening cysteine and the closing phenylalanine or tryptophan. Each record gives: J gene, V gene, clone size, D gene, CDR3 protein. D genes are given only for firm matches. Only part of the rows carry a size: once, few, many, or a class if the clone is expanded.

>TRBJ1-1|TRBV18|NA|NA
ASSPLADRANTEAF
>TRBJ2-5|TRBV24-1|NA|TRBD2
ATSDFGGGKETQY
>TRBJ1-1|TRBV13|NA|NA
ASRGYGLNTEAF
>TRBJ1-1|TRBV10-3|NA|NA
AISDRDNTEAF
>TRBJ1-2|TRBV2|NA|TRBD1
ASSGDSNYGYT
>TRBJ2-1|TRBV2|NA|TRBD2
ASIKAGTSGRAEF
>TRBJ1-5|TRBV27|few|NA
ATRRRDSNQPQH
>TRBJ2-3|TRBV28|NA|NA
ASSLKPRTDTQY
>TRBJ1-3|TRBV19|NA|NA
ASSAQGDGNTIY
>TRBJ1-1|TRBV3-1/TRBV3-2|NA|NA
ASSQGSTEAF
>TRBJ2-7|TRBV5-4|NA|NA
ASSERFGGSTEQY
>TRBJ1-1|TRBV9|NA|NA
ASSVAGLNTEAF
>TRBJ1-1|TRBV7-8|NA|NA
ASSSMWGTNTEAF
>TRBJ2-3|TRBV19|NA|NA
ASSDGYTDTQY
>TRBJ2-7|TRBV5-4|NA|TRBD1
ASSPKGGTESYEQY
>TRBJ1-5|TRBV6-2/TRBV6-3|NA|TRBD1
ASSYVGQGGQPQH
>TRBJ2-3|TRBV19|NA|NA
ASSILEKYPNTQY
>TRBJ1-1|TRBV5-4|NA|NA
ASSLTGNTEAF
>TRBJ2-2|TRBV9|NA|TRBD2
ASSATTSGSNTGELF
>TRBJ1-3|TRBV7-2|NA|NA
ASSAPGIRGNTIY
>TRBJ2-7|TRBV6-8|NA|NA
ASSYEARGGNEQY
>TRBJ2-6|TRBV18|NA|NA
ASSPRSSSLRAGANVLT
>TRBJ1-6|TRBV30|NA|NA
AWSVGRGRDSPLH
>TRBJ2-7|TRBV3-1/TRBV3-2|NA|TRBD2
ASKLGAGGYEQY
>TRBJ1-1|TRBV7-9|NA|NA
ASSQTDSEAF
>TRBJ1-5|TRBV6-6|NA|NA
ASTSSDSNQPQH
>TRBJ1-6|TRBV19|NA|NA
ASSITGRNSPLH
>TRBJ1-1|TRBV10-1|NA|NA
ASSANKFGLNTEAF
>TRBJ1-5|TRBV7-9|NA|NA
ASSSDGSSQPQH
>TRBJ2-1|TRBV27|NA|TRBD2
ASSLSISRGGLADYNEQF
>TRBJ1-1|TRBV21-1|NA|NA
ASSKLMVQSAF
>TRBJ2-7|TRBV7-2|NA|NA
ASSFRLGGYEQY
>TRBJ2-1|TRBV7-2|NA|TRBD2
ASSFSGASGSHEQF
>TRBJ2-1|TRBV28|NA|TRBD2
ASSRGLAGGTIQF
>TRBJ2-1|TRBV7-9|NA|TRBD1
ASSPGTGENNEQF
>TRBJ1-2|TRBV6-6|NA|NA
ASSPEPPGRGHGYT
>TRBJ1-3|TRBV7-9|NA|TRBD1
ASSFWTGGTNGNTIY
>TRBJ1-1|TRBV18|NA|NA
ASSLRGGNTEAF
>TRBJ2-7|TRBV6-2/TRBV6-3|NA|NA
ASSYRGARPYEQY
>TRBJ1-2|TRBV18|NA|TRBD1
ASSLTSPGQKNGYT
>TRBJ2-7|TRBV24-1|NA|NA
ATSDFNGLTVY
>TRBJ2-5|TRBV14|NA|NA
ASSQRDWYGETQY
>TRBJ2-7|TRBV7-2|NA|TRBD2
ASSIGLVASYEQY
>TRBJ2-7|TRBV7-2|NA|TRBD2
ASSFFYGGGRTYEQY
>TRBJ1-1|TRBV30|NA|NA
AWRAPTGMNTEAF
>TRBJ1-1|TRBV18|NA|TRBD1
ASSRQQGASDTEAF
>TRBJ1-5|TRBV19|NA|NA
ATRTVGSNQPQH
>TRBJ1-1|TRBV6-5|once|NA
ASSYSGEAF
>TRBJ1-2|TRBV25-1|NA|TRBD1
ASSVTGQGGYT
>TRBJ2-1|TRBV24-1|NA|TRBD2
ATSDPRTSGGEQF
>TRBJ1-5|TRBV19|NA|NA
ASSIMVWMGQPQH
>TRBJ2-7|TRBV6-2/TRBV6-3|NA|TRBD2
ASSFGTSREQY
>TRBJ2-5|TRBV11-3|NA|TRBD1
ASSLGTGMLKTQY